This T cell receptor beta chain was sequenced for a study of OX40 agonist ivuxolimab in advanced cancers. V lost 2 bases to trimming and J lost 7 bases, with 9 bases between them. Germline lookup yields CDR1 SGHVS and CDR2 FNYEAQ. The CDR3 sequence is 13 residues long. Only in-frame clones appear in the TCRdb table, and some are missing; sequencing was by immunoSEQ multiplex PCR. The sample shows 63,000 or so clones, roughly nine tenths of them seen only once. This sample comprised CD4+ or CD8+ T cells sorted from blood, obtained in a trial of the OX40 agonist ivuxolimab. The source is an adult with an advanced solid tumor such as melanoma, head and neck, liver or kidney cancer. The rearrangement uses TRBV7-6 and TRBJ2-1, with D possibly being TRBD2 (5 bases). The CDR3 protein is CASSLSSGNEQFF. Here the CDR3 DNA reads TGTGCCAGCAGCTTAAGCTCGGGGAATGAGCAGTTCTTC.